This paragraph reports one T cell receptor (beta chain). The source of the sample is a study of blood T cell repertoires in COVID-19. As originally analysed: It was from reference gene primer amplification that nucleated cell counts were estimated. Assay: immunoSEQ multiplex PCR; the TCRdb copy retains only in-frame clones and omits some. V and J calls and clone size are given by that table; D and trimming were obtained from the DNA. The sample consists of more than 65,000 clones, roughly 87% of them appearing once. There are 16 residues in the CDR3. V lost 4 bases to trimming and J lost 1 base; unmatched junction nucleotides: 6. Germline CDR1 reads SGDLS; CDR2 reads YYNGEE.

The sample comprised peripheral blood. This clonotype originated in a man aged 50-60 years with active COVID-19. The chain uses TRBV9 and TRBJ2-7, with 12 positions matching TRBD1. The CDR3 DNA follows: TGTGCCAGCAGCAACCGGGACAGGGGGCTGTCCTACGAGCAGTACTTC. This codes for CASSNRDRGLSYEQYF.